Listed below are T cell receptor beta chains from one sample, sequenced in a study of metastatic and nonmetastatic thyroid tumors. Using MiXCR, TCRdb re-called clones from the PCR reads. Here the sample spans around 45,000 clones, around 4% being singletons. Input material: blood. The receptors stem from a female donor with papillary thyroid cancer or a benign thyroid nodule (not recorded which). Some clones in this sample may be carry-over from other donors' samples. Each CDR3 is given with its conserved first and last residue. The D gene is left open where the match is weak. Part of the rows lack a size; the others show once, few, many or a class for expanded clones.

clone size	V gene	D gene	J gene	CDR3 DNA	CDR3 protein
medium-sized	TRBV6-1	.	TRBJ2-1	TGTGCCAGCAGTGGACGGTACAATGAGCAGTTCTTC	CASSGRYNEQFF
many	TRBV20-1	.	TRBJ2-3	TGCAGTGCTAGAGGCGATGTGGTCCGGGGCACAGATACGCAGTATTTT	CSARGDVVRGTDTQYF
many	TRBV2	.	TRBJ2-5	TGTGCCAGCAGTCAAGACCAGGGGGAGACCCAGTACTTC	CASSQDQGETQYF
many	TRBV5-1	.	TRBJ2-3	TGCGCCAGCAGCTTGTCCCCGGGCCTTCTTCTTGGAGATACGCAGTATTTT	CASSLSPGLLLGDTQYF
many	TRBV11-2	TRBD1	TRBJ2-7	TGTGCCAGCAGACCTCTTGGGACAGCCCACTCCTACGAGCAGTACTTC	CASRPLGTAHSYEQYF
many	TRBV4-1	TRBD1	TRBJ1-1	TGCGCCAGCAGCCAAGTGACAGGGGTAGGCACTGAAGCTTTCTTT	CASSQVTGVGTEAFF
many	TRBV12-3/TRBV12-4	.	TRBJ1-1	TGTGCCAGCGCCCCCCGGCTGAACACTGAAGCTTTCTTT	CASAPRLNTEAFF
many	TRBV30	.	TRBJ2-6	TGTGCCTGGGATTCAGGGACCCTCTCTGGGGCCAACGTCCTGACTTTC	CAWDSGTLSGANVLTF
many	TRBV2	TRBD2	TRBJ2-5	TGTGCCAGCAACAGTGGGACTAGCGGGAGAAAGGCGGAGACCCAGTACTTC	CASNSGTSGRKAETQYF
many	TRBV20-1	TRBD2	TRBJ2-6	TGCAGTGCTAGTATTGGGACTAGCTCCTCTGGGGCCAACGTCCTGACTTTC	CSASIGTSSSGANVLTF
.	TRBV12-3/TRBV12-4	.	TRBJ2-6	TGTGCCAGCAGTTTTGGTCGGTCTGTTGGGGCCAACGTCCTGACTTTC	CASSFGRSVGANVLTF
many	TRBV7-6	.	TRBJ2-1	TGTGCCAGCAGCTTTTTTAGGGATGAGCAGTTCTTC	CASSFFRDEQFF
few	TRBV7-9	.	TRBJ1-1	TGTGCCAGCAGCCTACAGACAGGATTGAACACTGAAGCTTTCTTT	CASSLQTGLNTEAFF
many	TRBV7-9	TRBD1	TRBJ2-5	TGTGCCAGCAGCTTAGTTTCAGGGGGCGCGGAGACCCAGTACTTC	CASSLVSGGAETQYF
many	TRBV11-3	TRBD1	TRBJ2-5	TGTGCCAGCAGCTTGGTAACAGGGGTATGGGAGACCCAGTACTTC	CASSLVTGVWETQYF
many	TRBV7-9	.	TRBJ1-1	TGTGCCAGCAGCCACCAGTTTGTTCGCGGGACTGAAGCTTTCTTT	CASSHQFVRGTEAFF
many	TRBV28	.	TRBJ2-2	TGTGCCAGCAGCCGGACGCAGAACACCGGGGAGCTGTTTTTT	CASSRTQNTGELFF
few	TRBV15	TRBD1	TRBJ2-7	TGTGCCACCAGCAGCGTACAGGGGAGATGGTACGAGCAGTACTTC	CATSSVQGRWYEQYF
many	TRBV5-1	.	TRBJ2-5	TGCGCCAGCAGCTTGGAGGCGGAGGGTCTGGAGACCCAGTACTTC	CASSLEAEGLETQYF
few	TRBV5-1	TRBD2	TRBJ2-2	TGCGCCAGCAGCTGGACTAGCGGGAGGCTGGCCACCGGGGAGCTGTTTTTT	CASSWTSGRLATGELFF
.	TRBV19	TRBD1	TRBJ2-6	TGTTCCAGTAGTTCGCCGACAGGGGGGATCTCTGGGGCCAACGTCCTGACTTTC	CSSSSPTGGISGANVLTF
few	TRBV6-1	TRBD2	TRBJ2-1	TGTGCCAGCATCGGGTCGACTAGCCTCAATGAGCAGTTCTTC	CASIGSTSLNEQFF
many	TRBV7-9	TRBD1	TRBJ2-7	TGTGCCAGCAGCCCGAGGGGGCAGACAGGGGACTACGAGCAGTACTTC	CASSPRGQTGDYEQYF
many	TRBV4-1	.	TRBJ1-3	TGCGCCAGCAGCCAATGGGATCCTGGAAACACCATATATTTT	CASSQWDPGNTIYF
.	TRBV29-1	.	TRBJ1-6	TGCAGCGTCAGATCCGGGACCTCGGATTCACCCCCTCACTTT	CSVRSGTSDSPPHF
many	TRBV14	.	TRBJ1-3	TGTGCCAGCAGCCAAGCCGAGGGTATTCGTGGAAACACCATATATTTT	CASSQAEGIRGNTIYF
few	TRBV11-1	TRBD2	TRBJ2-3	TGTGCCAGCAGCTTAGGTGGGACTAACACAGATACGCAGTATTTT	CASSLGGTNTDTQYF
many	TRBV13	TRBD1	TRBJ2-1	TGTGCCAGCAGCTTAGGACAGGGGGCGAGCTATGAGCAGTTCTTC	CASSLGQGASYEQFF
medium-sized	TRBV6-1	TRBD1	TRBJ1-2	TGTGCCAGCAGTGAAGTCACAGGGGGCGGCTATGGCTACACCTTC	CASSEVTGGGYGYTF
many	TRBV6-1	.	TRBJ2-1	TGTGCCAGCAGCGAACATGAGCAGTTCTTC	CASSEHEQFF
many	TRBV14	.	TRBJ2-7	TGTGCCAGCAGCCTCTTCGTCTATGAGCAGTACTTC	CASSLFVYEQYF
many	TRBV10-2	.	TRBJ2-2	TGCGCCAGCAGTGATCTCGAGGGGGTTGTGGGATATGACACCGGGGAGCTGTTTTTT	CASSDLEGVVGYDTGELFF
.	TRBV6-1	.	TRBJ2-3	TGTGCCAGCACCCATACCCGGGTTTCGGATACGCAGTATTTT	CASTHTRVSDTQYF
.	TRBV6-1	TRBD1	TRBJ2-4	TGTGCCAGCAGTGAAGAGGGGGCCGGGGCCAAAAAAATTCAGTACTTC	CASSEEGAGAKKIQYF
many	TRBV10-3	TRBD1	TRBJ1-2	TGTGCCATCAGTGAGTCGACAGGGAACTATGGCTACACCTTC	CAISESTGNYGYTF
few	TRBV6-2/TRBV6-3	.	TRBJ1-6	TGTGCCAGCAGTTATTACACAGGGACCTCATCCCTCCACTTT	CASSYYTGTSSLHF
many	TRBV11-3	TRBD1	TRBJ2-7	TGTGCCAGCAGCTCATGGACAGGGCGCGAGCAGTACTTC	CASSSWTGREQYF
many	TRBV7-2	.	TRBJ2-7	TGTGCCAGCAGCTTTATGAGGGAGTGGACCTACGAGCAGTACTTC	CASSFMREWTYEQYF
medium-sized	TRBV6-1	.	TRBJ1-1	TGTGCCAGCAGGAGGGATGAGAACACTGAAGCTTTCTTT	CASRRDENTEAFF
many	TRBV7-6	.	TRBJ2-3	TGTGCCAGCAGCCACCCACCGGGGAAAAGCACAGATACGCAGTATTTT	CASSHPPGKSTDTQYF
.	TRBV28	.	TRBJ2-3	TGTGCCAGCAGTTTTTCAGGGCAGGCTTCAGATACGCAGTATTTT	CASSFSGQASDTQYF